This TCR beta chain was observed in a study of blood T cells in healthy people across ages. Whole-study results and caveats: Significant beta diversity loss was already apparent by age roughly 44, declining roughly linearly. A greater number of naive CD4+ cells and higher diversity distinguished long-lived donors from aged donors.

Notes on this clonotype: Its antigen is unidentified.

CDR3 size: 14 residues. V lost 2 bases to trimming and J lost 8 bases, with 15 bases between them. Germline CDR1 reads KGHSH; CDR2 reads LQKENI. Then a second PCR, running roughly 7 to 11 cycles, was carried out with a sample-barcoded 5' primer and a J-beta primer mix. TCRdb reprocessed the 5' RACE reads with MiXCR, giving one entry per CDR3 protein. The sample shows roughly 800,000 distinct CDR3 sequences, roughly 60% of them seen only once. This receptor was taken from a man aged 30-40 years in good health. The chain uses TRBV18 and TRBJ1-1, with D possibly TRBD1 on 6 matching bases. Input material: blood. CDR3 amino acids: CASSPFRSGQEAFF. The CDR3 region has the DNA TGTGCCAGCTCACCATTTAGGTCGGGACAAGAAGCTTTCTTT.